A selection of T cell receptor beta chains follows, all from one sample in a study of cytomegalovirus exposure and HLA in healthy donors. Clones were read by immunoSEQ multiplex PCR, and TCRdb kept only the in-frame ones, dropping some. The data show some 160,000 clones, 72% seen once. The sequenced material came from PBMCs. These receptors all stem from a man between 35 and 55 years old in good health and CMV-seronegative. Each CDR3 is given with its conserved first and last residue. D genes are given only for firm matches. Where a row states a size, it is once, few, many or the class of an expanded clone; other rows omit it.

CASSQVASGGIDTQYF	TGTGCCAGCAGCCAAGTGGCTAGCGGGGGAATAGATACGCAGTATTTT	-	TRBV14	TRBJ2-3	TRBD2
CASSQGPGLAGEYEQYF	TGCGCCAGCAGCCAAGGCCCTGGACTAGCGGGAGAGTACGAGCAGTACTTC	few	TRBV4-3	TRBJ2-7	TRBD2
CASSEVQGMISYEQYF	TGTGCCAGCAGTGAAGTACAGGGGATGATCTCCTACGAGCAGTACTTC	-	TRBV2	TRBJ2-7	TRBD1
CASSAQTGWAYEQYF	TGCGCCAGCAGCGCCCAGACAGGGTGGGCGTACGAGCAGTACTTC	-	TRBV9	TRBJ2-7	TRBD1
CAISEDRGPYEQYF	TGTGCCATCAGTGAGGACAGGGGACCCTACGAGCAGTACTTC	-	TRBV10-3	TRBJ2-7	TRBD1
CASSLAGQGARGYTF	TGCGCCAGCAGCTTGGCGGGACAGGGGGCGCGAGGCTACACCTTC	few	TRBV5-1	TRBJ1-2	TRBD1
CASSLYLDRAYEQYF	TGTGCCAGCAGTTTATACTTGGACAGGGCCTACGAGCAGTACTTC	-	TRBV27	TRBJ2-7	TRBD1
CASYRLTGGYNGYTF	TGTGCCAGCTATAGATTAACAGGGGGCTATAATGGCTACACCTTC	-	TRBV2	TRBJ1-2	TRBD1
CAILPQGAYEQYF	TGTGCCATCCTCCCTCAGGGGGCCTACGAGCAGTACTTC	-	TRBV10-3	TRBJ2-7	TRBD1
CATSHPTGQGLYEQYF	TGTGCCACCAGCCACCCCACCGGACAGGGACTCTACGAGCAGTACTTC	-	TRBV15	TRBJ2-7	TRBD1
CASSEGTRTYEQYF	TGTGCCAGCAGTGAAGGGACACGAACCTACGAGCAGTACTTC	-	TRBV25-1	TRBJ2-7	-
CASSLIAGGPPDTQYF	TGTGCCAGCAGCTTGATAGCGGGAGGGCCCCCAGATACGCAGTATTTT	-	TRBV5-5	TRBJ2-3	TRBD2
CASRMGAAGYEQYF	TGTGCCAGCAGGATGGGGGCGGCCGGCTACGAGCAGTACTTC	-	TRBV2	TRBJ2-7	-
CASSQGTGSWLGYGYTF	TGCGCCAGCAGCCAAGGGACAGGGTCCTGGCTCGGGTATGGCTACACCTTC	once	TRBV4-1	TRBJ1-2	TRBD1
CATSFRTANYGYTF	TGTGCCACCAGCTTTCGGACAGCTAACTATGGCTACACCTTC	-	TRBV15	TRBJ1-2	-
CASSSGVLVNQPQHF	TGTGCCAGCTCGTCAGGGGTTTTGGTCAATCAGCCCCAGCATTTT	-	TRBV18	TRBJ1-5	-
CASSQTGGAGNQPQNF	TGCGCCAGCAGCCAGACAGGGGGCGCGGGCAATCAGCCCCAGAATTTT	-	TRBV10-2	TRBJ1-5	TRBD1
CASSYSSGTANTEAFF	TGTGCCAGCAGTTACTCCTCCGGGACAGCAAACACTGAAGCTTTCTTT	-	TRBV6-5	TRBJ1-1	TRBD1
CASSWDLQETQYF	TGCGCCAGCAGCTGGGACTTACAAGAGACCCAGTACTTC	-	TRBV5-1	TRBJ2-5	-
CASSYSSGGRGTQYF	TGTGCCAGCAGTTATTCGAGCGGGGGGCGAGGGACCCAGTACTTC	-	TRBV6-5	TRBJ2-5	TRBD2
CASRGRHSGRAMYEQYF	TGTGCCAGCAGGGGCAGGCATAGCGGGAGGGCCATGTACGAGCAGTACTTC	-	TRBV6-4	TRBJ2-7	TRBD2
CASSWRTSGGQETQYF	TGTGCCAGCAGCTGGAGGACTTCGGGCGGCCAAGAGACCCAGTACTTC	-	TRBV5-6	TRBJ2-5	-
CSVDSSPNTEAFF	TGCAGCGTTGATAGCAGTCCGAACACTGAAGCTTTCTTT	once	TRBV29-1	TRBJ1-1	-
CASSLSASGQETQYF	TGTGCCAGCAGCCTATCCGCTAGCGGTCAAGAGACCCAGTACTTC	few	TRBV7-2	TRBJ2-5	TRBD2
CASSGAGPRRGYTF	TGTGCCAGCAGTGGCGCGGGGCCGAGGAGGGGCTACACCTTC	-	TRBV28	TRBJ1-2	-
CASTNSGNTIYF	TGTGCCAGCACTAACTCTGGAAACACCATATATTTT	-	TRBV6-6	TRBJ1-3	-
CASSQEWASSGELFF	TGCGCCAGCAGCCAAGAATGGGCTAGCTCCGGGGAGCTGTTTTTT	-	TRBV4-3	TRBJ2-2	-
CASSWAFGSMNTEAFF	TGTGCCAGCAGTTGGGCGTTCGGTTCTATGAACACTGAAGCTTTCTTT	-	TRBV6-5	TRBJ1-1	-
CASSPTGGPNTGELFF	TGCGCCAGCAGCCCGACAGGGGGCCCGAACACCGGGGAGCTGTTTTTT	few	TRBV5-1	TRBJ2-2	TRBD1
CASSHGGAQETQYF	TGTGCCAGCTCCCACGGGGGGGCGCAAGAGACCCAGTACTTC	few	TRBV18	TRBJ2-5	TRBD2
CASSRRDGRNTEAFF	TGCGCCAGCAGCCGGCGGGACGGACGGAACACTGAAGCTTTCTTT	few	TRBV5-1	TRBJ1-1	-
CASSPMAGLAGGSYEQYF	TGTGCCAGCAGCCCAATGGCGGGACTAGCGGGGGGAAGTTACGAGCAGTACTTC	-	TRBV7-6	TRBJ2-7	TRBD2
CASSPGLAGGRFDYEQYF	TGTGCCAGCAGCCCGGGACTAGCGGGGGGGCGGTTCGACTACGAGCAGTACTTC	-	TRBV5-6	TRBJ2-7	TRBD2
CASSFGQGEQYF	TGTGCCAGCAGTTTCGGGCAGGGCGAGCAGTACTTC	-	TRBV28	TRBJ2-7	-
CASSIRQLNTEAFF	TGTGCCAGTAGTATTCGACAGCTGAACACTGAAGCTTTCTTT	-	TRBV19	TRBJ1-1	-
CSVERDRGTGEQYF	TGCAGCGTTGAGAGGGACAGGGGTACGGGCGAGCAGTACTTC	-	TRBV29-1	TRBJ2-7	TRBD1
CASSSLEGGTFTEAFF	TGCGCCAGCAGCTCATTGGAGGGGGGGACCTTCACTGAAGCTTTCTTT	-	TRBV5-1	TRBJ1-1	-
CASSLAGGTGELFF	TGTGCCAGCAGCTTGGCGGGGGGCACCGGGGAGCTGTTTTTT	-	TRBV5-4	TRBJ2-2	TRBD2
CASSLGGAGGISGTGELFF	TGTGCCAGCAGCTTAGGGGGCGCAGGGGGCATTTCGGGCACCGGGGAGCTGTTTTTT	-	TRBV7-9	TRBJ2-2	TRBD1
CASSPRDRVGTDTQYF	TGCGCCAGCAGCCCCCGGGACAGGGTAGGCACAGATACGCAGTATTTT	-	TRBV4-1	TRBJ2-3	TRBD1
CASSQGYSGNTIYF	TGTGCCAGCAGTCAGGGATACTCTGGAAACACCATATATTTT	-	TRBV6-5	TRBJ1-3	-
CASSYPDKTQYF	TGTGCCAGCAGTTACCCCGACAAGACCCAGTACTTC	-	TRBV6-5	TRBJ2-5	-
CASSLLGPGGIGEQYF	TGTGCCAGCAGTTTATTGGGGCCAGGGGGCATCGGAGAGCAGTACTTC	-	TRBV27	TRBJ2-7	TRBD1
CSVREGGRDGYTF	TGCAGCGTGCGCGAGGGGGGGCGGGATGGCTACACCTTC	-	TRBV29-1	TRBJ1-2	-
CASSPTPTGYNEQFF	TGCGCCAGCAGCCCTACCCCGACTGGGTACAATGAGCAGTTCTTC	-	TRBV5-1	TRBJ2-1	-
CASSLLGRSDTEAFF	TGCGCCAGCAGCCTCCTGGGCAGGTCGGACACTGAAGCTTTCTTT	few	TRBV4-1	TRBJ1-1	-
CASSEALGLVVNEQFF	TGTGCCAGCAGTGAAGCGTTGGGACTAGTTGTCAATGAGCAGTTCTTC	-	TRBV2	TRBJ2-1	TRBD2
CASSPTRATGGNTEAFF	TGTGCCAGCAGTCCTACTAGGGCCACAGGGGGGAACACTGAAGCTTTCTTT	few	TRBV2	TRBJ1-1	TRBD1
CASSPGTSGTYEQYF	TGTGCCAGCTCACCCGGGACTAGCGGAACCTACGAGCAGTACTTC	-	TRBV18	TRBJ2-7	TRBD2
CASMRSGTGLLYNEQFF	TGTGCCAGCATGAGATCCGGGACAGGACTACTATACAATGAGCAGTTCTTC	few	TRBV28	TRBJ2-1	TRBD1
CASSLVGSGIRDYGYTF	TGCGCCAGCAGCTTGGTTGGCAGTGGGATCAGGGACTATGGCTACACCTTC	-	TRBV5-1	TRBJ1-2	-
CASSPTPPGSNEKLFF	TGTGCCAGCTCACCGACACCCCCGGGAAGTAATGAAAAACTGTTTTTT	-	TRBV18	TRBJ1-4	-
CASSSQRKSYYGYTF	TGTGCCAGCAGTTCACAGAGAAAGAGCTATTATGGCTACACCTTC	-	TRBV6-5	TRBJ1-2	-
CASSLGTWEPNTGELFF	TGCGCCAGCAGCTTGGGGACTTGGGAACCGAACACCGGGGAGCTGTTTTTT	-	TRBV5-1	TRBJ2-2	-
CASSTSGGAVGTQYF	TGTGCCAGCAGTACGAGCGGGGGGGCCGTGGGTACGCAGTATTTT	-	TRBV6-6	TRBJ2-3	TRBD2
CASSLGRGTGELFF	TGTGCCAGCAGCTTGGGGCGCGGCACCGGGGAGCTGTTTTTT	-	TRBV13	TRBJ2-2	-